This T cell receptor (beta chain) was captured in a study of T-cell memory formation after mild COVID-19. On the study more broadly: TCR clusters mostly belonged to single donors.

MiXCR, run by TCRdb on the 5' RACE reads, gives a single entry per CDR3 protein. In the table there are 550,000 to 650,000 distinct CDR3 sequences, roughly 17% of which are singletons. The germline gives CDR1 LGHNA, CDR2 YSLEER. This CDR3 spans 15 amino acids. Germline trimming cut 3 bases from V and 4 bases from J; bases unmatched to any gene: 4. Overall study results and limits: Mainly CM and EM harbored the contracting CD4+ clones; mainly EMRA harbored the CD8+ ones.

This clonotype was found many times. Its cognate antigen is unknown. The chain recombines TRBV4-3 with TRBJ2-7, with 12 nucleotides matching TRBD2. The clonotype comes from an adult woman who had mild COVID-19 (a few samples of this study predate the infection). Cell type and time point are not known. The sample taken for sequencing was PBMCs or a T cell subset sorted from them (not recorded which). The CDR3 reads CASSQALAGGYEQYF. The DNA of the CDR3 is TGCGCCAGCAGCCAGGCGCTAGCGGGAGGGTACGAGCAGTACTTC.